The subject of this entry is one T cell receptor beta chain. The antigen is undetermined. This entry belongs to a study of OX40 agonist ivuxolimab in advanced cancers. Study context: Patient treatment consisted of intravenous ivuxolimab administration every 2 weeks at 0.01 to 10 mg/kg. The dose-escalation group included hepatocellular carcinoma, melanoma, renal cell carcinoma and head and neck cancer.

CDR3 length: 17 residues. Per the germline V gene, CDR1 is SGHKS and CDR2 is YYEKEE (reference sequence). The V gene end was trimmed by 2 bases and the J gene end by 6 bases; junction bases not matched to a gene: 10. Clones were sequenced by immunoSEQ multiplex PCR, and TCRdb holds only the in-frame ones, with some missing. The table has 30,000 to 45,000 clones, roughly 84% seen once. Findings of the study overall: Expanded clones tended on average to be more numerous among CD8+ T cells than CD4+.

It was autoimmune disease history or systemic immunosuppression that excluded patients. Source: CD4+ or CD8+ T cells sorted from blood, taken in a trial of the OX40 agonist ivuxolimab. This sequence was found in an adult with an advanced solid tumor such as melanoma, head and neck, liver or kidney cancer. The genes are TRBV5-5 and TRBJ1-5; 11 nucleotides agree with TRBD1. The CDR3 bases are TGTGCCAGCAGCTTCGGACAGGGGGCCCGAAGAAGTCAGCCCCAGCATTTT. It codes for CASSFGQGARRSQPQHF.